This TCR beta chain was retrieved from a study of monozygotic twins with inflammatory bowel disease. Notes on the study in general: Patients got different immunosuppressive treatments, which may have made their repertoires more variable.

Of note for this clonotype: Its antigen is currently unknown.

Per individual sample, eight separate reactions were used to make cDNA. UMIs that included a 6-nucleotide sample barcode were added by template switching, which took place during cDNA synthesis. TCRdb reprocessed the 5' RACE reads and stores each CDR3 protein as one record, lacking DNA. The listing contains fewer than 200,000 distinct CDR3 sequences. Germline loops: CDR1 SGHRS, CDR2 YFSETQ. The CDR3 runs 16 residues. V usage is TRBV5-1 and J usage is TRBJ2-1; the TCRdb call, TRBD2, lacks DNA for checking. The specimen was blood. This receptor was identified in a human donor with ulcerative colitis or Crohn's disease, or a healthy co-twin of an affected twin (not recorded which). The CDR3 sequence is CASSLVGTSGNNEQFF.